These T cell receptor beta chains were read from a single sample in a study of neurological immune-mediated disorders. Each CDR3 protein gets one entry after TCRdb re-called the 5' RACE reads with MiXCR. The profile covers roughly 120,000 distinct CDR3 sequences, with roughly 3.1% appearing a single time and 1% to 1.5% taken by the ten largest. Sequencing input: PBMCs. These receptors were taken from a woman aged 25 to 39 with multiple sclerosis. Each CDR3 is given with its conserved first and last residue. D genes are given only for firm matches. A row's size may be missing; if present it is once, few, many or a size class.

clone size: many
D gene: NA
J gene: TRBJ1-2
V gene: TRBV29-1
CDR3 protein: CSVERPTPNTF
CDR3 DNA: TGCAGCGTTGAGAGGCCAACCCCGAACACCTTC

clone size: many
D gene: TRBD1
J gene: TRBJ1-1
V gene: TRBV5-1
CDR3 protein: CASSLADGQGATYNTEAFF
CDR3 DNA: TGCGCCAGCAGCTTGGCCGACGGACAGGGGGCTACTTATAACACTGAAGCTTTCTTT

clone size: many
D gene: NA
J gene: TRBJ1-5
V gene: TRBV20-1
CDR3 protein: CSANGQGIGSDQPQHF
CDR3 DNA: TGCAGTGCGAATGGGCAGGGGATAGGGAGTGATCAGCCCCAGCATTTT

clone size: many
D gene: TRBD2
J gene: TRBJ2-7
V gene: TRBV7-2
CDR3 protein: CASSLSLAGYEQYF
CDR3 DNA: TGTGCCAGCAGCTTAAGCCTAGCGGGGTACGAGCAGTACTTC

clone size: few
D gene: NA
J gene: TRBJ1-3
V gene: TRBV18
CDR3 protein: CASSPGTSGKNIYF
CDR3 DNA: TGTGCCAGCTCCCCTGGGACGTCTGGAAAAAACATATATTTT

clone size: many
D gene: TRBD1
J gene: TRBJ2-1
V gene: TRBV27
CDR3 protein: CASSLSGGRLINEQFF
CDR3 DNA: TGTGCCAGCAGTTTATCAGGGGGCAGACTGATCAATGAGCAGTTCTTC

clone size: NA
D gene: NA
J gene: TRBJ1-2
V gene: TRBV15
CDR3 protein: CATSRDRIGGYTF
CDR3 DNA: TGTGCCACCAGCAGAGATCGGATCGGTGGCTACACCTTC

clone size: few
D gene: NA
J gene: TRBJ2-6
V gene: TRBV5-1
CDR3 protein: CASSPIPTANVLTF
CDR3 DNA: TGCGCCAGCAGCCCGATACCGACGGCCAACGTCCTGACTTTC

clone size: many
D gene: TRBD1
J gene: TRBJ2-3
V gene: TRBV20-1
CDR3 protein: CSAQRGPKTKLTDTQYF
CDR3 DNA: TGCAGTGCTCAAAGGGGGCCCAAGACTAAGCTCACAGATACGCAGTATTTT

clone size: NA
D gene: NA
J gene: TRBJ2-3
V gene: TRBV27
CDR3 protein: CASSSGRGSTDTQYF
CDR3 DNA: TGTGCCAGCAGTTCGGGGCGCGGTAGCACAGATACGCAGTATTTT

clone size: many
D gene: TRBD1
J gene: TRBJ1-4
V gene: TRBV28
CDR3 protein: CASSFGWATGQATNEKLFF
CDR3 DNA: TGTGCCAGCAGTTTTGGTTGGGCGACAGGGCAAGCAACTAATGAAAAACTGTTTTTT

clone size: many
D gene: NA
J gene: TRBJ1-1
V gene: TRBV4-1
CDR3 protein: CASSQTGRTEAFF
CDR3 DNA: TGCGCCAGCAGCCAGACAGGTCGAACTGAAGCTTTCTTT

clone size: many
D gene: NA
J gene: TRBJ1-1
V gene: TRBV20-1
CDR3 protein: CSVPMNTEAFF
CDR3 DNA: TGCAGTGTTCCGATGAACACTGAAGCTTTCTTT

clone size: many
D gene: TRBD1
J gene: TRBJ1-5
V gene: TRBV20-1
CDR3 protein: CSAYTAGGSPQHF
CDR3 DNA: TGCAGTGCTTACACCGCAGGGGGCTCGCCCCAGCATTTT

clone size: many
D gene: TRBD1
J gene: TRBJ2-6
V gene: TRBV7-2
CDR3 protein: CASSPTPGQGAGFSGANVLTF
CDR3 DNA: TGTGCCAGCAGCCCAACCCCGGGACAGGGGGCGGGTTTCTCCGGGGCCAACGTCCTGACTTTC

clone size: many
D gene: NA
J gene: TRBJ1-1
V gene: TRBV5-6
CDR3 protein: CASSLVQGMNTEAFF
CDR3 DNA: TGTGCCAGCAGCTTGGTTCAGGGCATGAACACTGAAGCTTTCTTT

clone size: many
D gene: TRBD1
J gene: TRBJ2-7
V gene: TRBV6-2/TRBV6-3
CDR3 protein: CASTTPFWTGNLSPYEQYF
CDR3 DNA: TGTGCCAGCACCACGCCGTTTTGGACAGGGAATCTTTCCCCCTACGAGCAGTACTTC

clone size: many
D gene: NA
J gene: TRBJ1-1
V gene: TRBV5-1
CDR3 protein: CASRSPTGNTEAFF
CDR3 DNA: TGCGCCAGCAGGTCCCCGACAGGGAACACTGAAGCTTTCTTT

clone size: many
D gene: TRBD2
J gene: TRBJ2-6
V gene: TRBV20-1
CDR3 protein: CSAETSGGSLSGANVLTF
CDR3 DNA: TGCAGTGCTGAGACTAGCGGGGGGTCTCTCTCTGGGGCCAACGTCCTGACTTTC

clone size: many
D gene: NA
J gene: TRBJ1-2
V gene: TRBV9
CDR3 protein: CASSVAAPGSYGYTF
CDR3 DNA: TGTGCCAGCAGCGTAGCTGCCCCCGGGAGTTATGGCTACACCTTC

clone size: many
D gene: NA
J gene: TRBJ1-5
V gene: TRBV7-2
CDR3 protein: CASSQSSQPQHF
CDR3 DNA: TGTGCCAGCAGCCAATCAAGTCAGCCCCAGCATTTT

clone size: many
D gene: NA
J gene: TRBJ2-5
V gene: TRBV4-3
CDR3 protein: CASSRGRWETQYF
CDR3 DNA: TGCGCCAGCAGCCGGGGGAGATGGGAGACCCAGTACTTC

clone size: many
D gene: NA
J gene: TRBJ1-2
V gene: TRBV25-1
CDR3 protein: CASSEYSEANYGYTF
CDR3 DNA: TGTGCCAGCAGTGAATACTCGGAGGCTAACTATGGCTACACCTTC

clone size: many
D gene: NA
J gene: TRBJ2-1
V gene: TRBV10-3
CDR3 protein: CAVEGEQGAAGEQFF
CDR3 DNA: TGTGCCGTGGAGGGGGAGCAAGGGGCAGCGGGTGAGCAGTTCTTC